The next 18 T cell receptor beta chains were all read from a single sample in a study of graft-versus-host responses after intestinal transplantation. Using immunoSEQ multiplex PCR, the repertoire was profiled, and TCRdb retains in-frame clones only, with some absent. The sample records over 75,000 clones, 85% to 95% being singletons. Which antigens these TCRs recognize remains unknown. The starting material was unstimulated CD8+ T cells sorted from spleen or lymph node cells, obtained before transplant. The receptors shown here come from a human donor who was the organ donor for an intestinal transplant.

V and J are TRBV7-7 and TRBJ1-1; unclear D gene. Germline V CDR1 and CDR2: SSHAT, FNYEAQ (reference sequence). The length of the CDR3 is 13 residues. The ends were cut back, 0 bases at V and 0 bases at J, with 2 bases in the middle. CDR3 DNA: TGTGCCAGCAGCTTAGCCATGAACACTGAAGCTTTCTTT. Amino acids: CASSLAMNTEAFF. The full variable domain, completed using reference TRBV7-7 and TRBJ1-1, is GAGVSQSPRYKVTKRGQDVTLRCDPISSHATLYWYQQALGQGPEFLTYFNYEAQPDKSGLPSDRFSAERPEGSISTLTIQRTEQRDSAMYRCASSLAMNTEAFFGQGTRLTVV.

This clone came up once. The CDR3 loop reads CASSSHRGSEQFF. CDR3 bases: TGTGCCAGCAGCTCCCACAGGGGTTCCGAGCAGTTCTTC. The V gene is TRBV13, the J gene TRBJ2-1, with TRBD1 identical over 7 bases. The V and J ends lost 4 bases and 10 bases, in that order; junction bases with no gene match: 7. Germline CDR1 PRHDT, CDR2 FYEKMQ (reference sequence). The CDR3 covers 13 residues. The full variable domain, rest sourced from reference TRBV13 and TRBJ2-1, is AAGVIQSPRHLIKEKRETATLKCYPIPRHDTVYWYQQGPGQDPQFLISFYEKMQSDKGSIPDRFSAQQFSDYHSELNMSSLELGDSALYFCASSSHRGSEQFFGPGTRLTVL.

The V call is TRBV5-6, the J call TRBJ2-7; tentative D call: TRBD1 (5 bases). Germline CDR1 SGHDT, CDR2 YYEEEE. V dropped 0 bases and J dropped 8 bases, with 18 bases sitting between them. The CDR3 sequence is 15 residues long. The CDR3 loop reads CASSLEGDPLGKQYF. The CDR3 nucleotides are TGTGCCAGCAGCTTGGAAGGGGATCCCTTAGGGAAGCAGTACTTC.

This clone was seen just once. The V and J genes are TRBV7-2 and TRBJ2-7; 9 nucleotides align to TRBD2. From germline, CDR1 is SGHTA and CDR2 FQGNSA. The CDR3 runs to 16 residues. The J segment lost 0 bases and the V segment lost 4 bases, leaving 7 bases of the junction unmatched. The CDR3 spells CASSSSGAGASYEQYF. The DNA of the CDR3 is TGTGCCAGCAGCTCTAGCGGGGCGGGGGCCTCCTACGAGCAGTACTTC. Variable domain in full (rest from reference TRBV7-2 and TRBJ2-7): GAGVSQSPSNKVTEKGKDVELRCDPISGHTALYWYRQSLGQGLEFLIYFQGNSAPDKSGLPSDRFSAERTGGSVSTLTIQRTQQEDSAVYLCASSSSGAGASYEQYFGPGTRLTVT.

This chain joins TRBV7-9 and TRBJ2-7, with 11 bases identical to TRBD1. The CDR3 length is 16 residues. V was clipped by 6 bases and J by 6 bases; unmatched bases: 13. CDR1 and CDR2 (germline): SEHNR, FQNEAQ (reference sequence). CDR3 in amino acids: CASRPGRDRGSLEQYF. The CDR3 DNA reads TGTGCCAGCAGACCCGGCCGGGACAGGGGGTCTCTCGAGCAGTACTTC.

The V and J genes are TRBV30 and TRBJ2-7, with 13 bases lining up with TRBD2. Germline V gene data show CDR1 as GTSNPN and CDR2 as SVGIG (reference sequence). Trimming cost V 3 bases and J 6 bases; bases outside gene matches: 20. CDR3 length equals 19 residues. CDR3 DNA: TGTGCCTGGAGCCCAGGCGGGACTAGCGGGATTTTTTCCCCTTGCGAGCAGTACTTC. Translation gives CAWSPGGTSGIFSPCEQYF.

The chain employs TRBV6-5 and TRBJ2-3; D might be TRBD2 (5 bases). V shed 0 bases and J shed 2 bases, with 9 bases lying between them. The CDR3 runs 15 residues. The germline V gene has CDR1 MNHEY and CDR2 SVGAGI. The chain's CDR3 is CASSYSSLATDTQYF. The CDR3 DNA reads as TGTGCCAGCAGTTACTCGAGCCTAGCCACAGATACGCAGTATTTT.

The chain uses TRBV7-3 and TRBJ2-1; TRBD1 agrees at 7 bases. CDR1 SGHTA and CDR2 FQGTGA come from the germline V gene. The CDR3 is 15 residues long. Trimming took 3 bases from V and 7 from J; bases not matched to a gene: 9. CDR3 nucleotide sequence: TGTGCCAGCAGCTTTGACAGGGCCCCGGCGAATGAGCAGTTCTTC. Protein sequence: CASSFDRAPANEQFF.

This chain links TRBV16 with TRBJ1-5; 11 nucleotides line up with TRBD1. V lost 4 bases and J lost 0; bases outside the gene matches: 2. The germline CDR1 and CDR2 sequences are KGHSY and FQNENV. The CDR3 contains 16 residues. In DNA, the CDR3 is TGTGCCAGCAGCCGGGACAGGGGGTATAGCAATCAGCCCCAGCATTTT. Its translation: CASSRDRGYSNQPQHF.

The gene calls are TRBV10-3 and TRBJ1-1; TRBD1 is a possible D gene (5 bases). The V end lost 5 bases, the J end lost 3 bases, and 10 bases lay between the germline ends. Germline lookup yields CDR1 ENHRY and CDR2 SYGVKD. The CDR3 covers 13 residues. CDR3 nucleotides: TGTGCCATCAGTCGGACATCAGACACTGAAGCTTTCTTT. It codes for CAISRTSDTEAFF.

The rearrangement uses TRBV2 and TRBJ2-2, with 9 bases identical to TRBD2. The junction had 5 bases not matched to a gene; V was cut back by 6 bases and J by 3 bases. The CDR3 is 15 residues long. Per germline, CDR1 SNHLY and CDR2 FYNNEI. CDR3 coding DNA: TGTGCCAGCAGGGTTAGCGGGAGCGACACCGGGGAGCTGTTTTTT. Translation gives CASRVSGSDTGELFF.

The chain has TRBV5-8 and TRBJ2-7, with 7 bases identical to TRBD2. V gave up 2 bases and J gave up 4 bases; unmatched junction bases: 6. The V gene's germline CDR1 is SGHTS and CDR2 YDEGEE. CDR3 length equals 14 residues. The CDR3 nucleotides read TGTGCCAGCAGCTTATCTAGCGGTATATACGAGCAGTACTTC. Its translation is CASSLSSGIYEQYF.

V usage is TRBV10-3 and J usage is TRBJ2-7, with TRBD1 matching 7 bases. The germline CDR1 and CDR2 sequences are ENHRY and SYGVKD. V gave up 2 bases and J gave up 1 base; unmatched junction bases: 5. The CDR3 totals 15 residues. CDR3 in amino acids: CAISENWDRSYEQYF. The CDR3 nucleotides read TGTGCCATCAGTGAGAACTGGGACAGATCCTACGAGCAGTACTTC.

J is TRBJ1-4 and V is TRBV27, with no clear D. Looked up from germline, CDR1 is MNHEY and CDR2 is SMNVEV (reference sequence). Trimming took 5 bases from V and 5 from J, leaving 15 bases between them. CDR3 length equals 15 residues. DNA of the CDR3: TGTGCCAGCAGTCCCCTCGGTGAACTAAATGAAAAACTGTTTTTT. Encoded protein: CASSPLGELNEKLFF.

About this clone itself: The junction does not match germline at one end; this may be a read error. For the CDR3, the DNA is TGTGCTAGCAGCTTAACCGGGATCGGCACCGGGGAGCTGTTTTTT. Protein: CASSLTGIGTGELFF. The chain is built from TRBV7-7 and TRBJ2-2, with D possibly TRBD2 on 5 matching bases. The CDR3 spans 15 residues. Germline loops: CDR1 SSHAT, CDR2 FNYEAQ (reference sequence).

The CDR3 spells CASSQVGGESTDTQYF. CDR3 nucleotide sequence: TGTGCCAGCAGCCAAGTAGGGGGGGAGAGCACAGATACGCAGTATTTT. The rearrangement links TRBV4-2 to TRBJ2-3; D perhaps matches TRBD2 (7 bases). The germline V and J ends were trimmed by 1 base and 0 bases, with 11 bases remaining between them. The V gene's germline CDR1 is LGHNA and CDR2 YNFKEQ. This CDR3 has 16 amino acids.

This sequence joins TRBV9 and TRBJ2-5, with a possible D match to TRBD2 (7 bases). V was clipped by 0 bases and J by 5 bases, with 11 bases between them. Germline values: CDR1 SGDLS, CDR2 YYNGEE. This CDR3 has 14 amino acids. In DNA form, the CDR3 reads TGTGCCAGCAGCGTAGAGGGGGGGTCGGAGACCCAGTACTTC. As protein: CASSVEGGSETQYF.

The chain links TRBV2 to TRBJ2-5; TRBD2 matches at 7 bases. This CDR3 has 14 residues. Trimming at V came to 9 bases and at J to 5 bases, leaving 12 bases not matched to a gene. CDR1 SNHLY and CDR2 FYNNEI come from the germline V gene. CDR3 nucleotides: TGTGCCAGGACCCGGGGAGGGGCCGCCGAGACCCAGTACTTC. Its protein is CARTRGGAAETQYF. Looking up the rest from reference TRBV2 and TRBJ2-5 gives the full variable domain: EPEVTQTPSHQVTQMGQEVILRCVPISNHLYFYWYRQILGQKVEFLVSFYNNEISEKSEIFDDQFSVERPDGSNFTLKIRSTKLEDSAMYFCARTRGGAAETQYFGPGTRLLVL.